The 17 T cell receptor beta chains in this list originate from one sample, sequenced in a study of resident and recirculating memory T cells in vitiligo. The protocol was immunoSEQ multiplex PCR, while the TCRdb copy is restricted to in-frame clones and leaves out a portion. The sample contains 35,000 to 45,000 clones, 80% to 95% of which appear only once. The specimen sequenced was blood. The receptor set was obtained from a male donor with vitiligo.

The chain couples TRBV2 to TRBJ2-4, with D tentatively TRBD1 (6 bases). Trimming removed 6 bases from V and 13 bases from J, with 19 bases in between. Germline V gives CDR1 SNHLY, CDR2 FYNNEI. This CDR3 comprises 13 residues. The CDR3 nucleotides read TGTGCCAGCAGGGGACCTACAGGGCTGGTGCAGTACTTC. Amino acid sequence: CASRGPTGLVQYF.

The CDR3 spells CASSSNRGKETQYF. The CDR3, as DNA: TGTGCCAGCAGCTCGAACAGGGGGAAAGAGACCCAGTACTTC. This sequence joins TRBV7-2 and TRBJ2-5; TRBD1 matches at 8 bases. This CDR3 is 14 amino acids long. V dropped 4 bases and J dropped 3; count of bases not matched to a gene: 4. CDR1 and CDR2 (germline): SGHTA, FQGNSA.

The rearrangement uses TRBV29-1 and TRBJ2-1; 7 bases agree with TRBD2. The germline V gene has CDR1 SQVTM and CDR2 ANQGSEA. This CDR3 has 15 residues. Trimming cost V 4 bases and J 1 base; bases outside gene matches: 7. CDR3 in DNA: TGCAGCGTTGTGGGCGGGGGATTTTCCTACAATGAGCAGTTCTTC. Encoded protein: CSVVGGGFSYNEQFF.

The CDR3 DNA follows: TGTGCCAGCAGAGAGAGTGCAGGAGAAAAACTGTTTTTT. Amino acids: CASRESAGEKLFF. The chain recombines TRBV27 with TRBJ1-4, with D uncertain. This CDR3 has 13 amino acids. Germline assignment: CDR1 MNHEY and CDR2 SMNVEV (reference sequence). With 6 bases removed from V and 8 bases from J, the gap between germline ends came to 13 bases.

V gene TRBV5-1 combines with J gene TRBJ2-7; no clear D gene. Germline V gene data show CDR1 as SGHRS and CDR2 as YFSETQ. CDR3 length equals 14 residues. Trimming removed 3 bases from V and 2 bases from J, with 12 bases in between. DNA for the CDR3: TGCGCCAGCAGCTCCCCCGACTTCCCCTACGAGCAGTACTTC. The encoded protein is CASSSPDFPYEQYF.

The genes are TRBV5-1 and TRBJ2-5, with TRBD2 matching 12 bases. V was clipped by 3 bases and J by 5 bases; unmatched bases: 8. This CDR3 has 16 residues. In germline, CDR1 is SGHRS, CDR2 YFSETQ. CDR3 residues: CASSSQQGLAGETQYF. The CDR3 DNA reads as TGCGCCAGCAGCTCCCAACAAGGACTAGCGGGGGAGACCCAGTACTTC. The variable domain in full, completed from reference TRBV5-1 and TRBJ2-5, reads KAGVTQTPRYLIKTRGQQVTLSCSPISGHRSVSWYQQTPGQGLQFLFEYFSETQRNKGNFPGRFSGRQFSNSRSEMNVSTLELGDSALYLCASSSQQGLAGETQYFGPGTRLLVL.

The chain carries TRBV5-1 and TRBJ1-2; a weak D match, TRBD1 (5 bases). From germline, CDR1 is SGHRS and CDR2 YFSETQ. Trimming stripped 4 bases from V and 5 bases from J, with 21 bases between. The CDR3 has 16 residues. The CDR3 nucleotides read TGCGCCAGCAGCCCGTTCGTTGGGGCTAATGAATATGGCTACACCTTC. Residues: CASSPFVGANEYGYTF.

This chain joins TRBV9 and TRBJ1-4; maybe TRBD1 (6 bases). CDR1 is SGDLS, CDR2 YYNGEE, per germline. The CDR3 sequence is 15 residues long. The V gene lost 4 bases and the J gene lost 7 bases, with 17 bases spanning the gap. CDR3 sequence reads: CASSPSGGAGEKLFF. CDR3 nucleotides: TGTGCCAGCAGCCCGAGTGGGGGGGCAGGTGAAAAACTGTTTTTT.

The chain is built from TRBV7-2 and TRBJ2-5, with D possibly TRBD1 on 6 matching bases. The length of the CDR3 is 13 residues. Trimming shortened V by 5 bases and J by 4 bases, and 11 bases separated the two germline ends. Germline CDR1 reads SGHTA; CDR2 reads FQGNSA. The CDR3 nucleotides read TGTGCCAGCAGCCCAGGGGTTGGAGAGACCCAGTACTTC. Its protein product is CASSPGVGETQYF.

V is TRBV21-1 and J is TRBJ1-2; the table's D gene call, TRBD1, was not cross checked with the DNA. TRBV21-1 is assigned pseudogene status. The length of the CDR3 is 14 residues. The CDR3 coding sequence is TGTGCCAGCAGCAAGGGGGCAGGGGGGTATGGCTACACCTTC. Amino acid sequence: CASSKGAGGYGYTF.

J is TRBJ2-1 and V is TRBV18, with a tentative D call TRBD1 (6 bases). V dropped 3 bases and J dropped 4 bases, with 10 bases sitting between them. Germline-derived CDR1 and CDR2 are KGHSH and LQKENI. The CDR3 has 14 amino acids. In DNA, the CDR3 is TGTGCCAGCTCACCCATGGACAGATACAATGAGCAGTTCTTC. Its translation is CASSPMDRYNEQFF. The complete variable domain, with remaining parts taken from reference TRBV18 and TRBJ2-1, reads NAGVMQNPRHLVRRRGQEARLRCSPMKGHSHVYWYRQLPEEGLKFMVYLQKENIIDESGMPKERFSAEFPKEGPSILRIQQVVRGDSAAYFCASSPMDRYNEQFFGPGTRLTVL.

CDR3: CASSIGGQSIETQYF. The CDR3 coding sequence is TGTGCCAGTAGTATAGGAGGACAGTCGATCGAGACCCAGTACTTC. V gene TRBV19 combines with J gene TRBJ2-5, with D tentatively TRBD1 (6 bases). The CDR3 has 15 residues. CDR1 and CDR2 (germline): LNHDA, SQIVND (reference sequence). Deletions cut 1 base from V and 5 bases from J, with 14 bases between.

CDR3 protein: CATAFLDTQYF. In DNA, the CDR3 is TGTGCCACAGCGTTCCTAGATACGCAGTATTTT. The chain recombines TRBV7-2 with TRBJ2-3, with D unclear. The CDR3 extends over 11 amino acids. Trimming stripped 10 bases from V and 5 bases from J, with 10 bases between. Germline V gene sequence: CDR1 SGHTA, CDR2 FQGNSA.

The rearrangement uses TRBV5-1 and TRBJ2-1; 8 bases line up with TRBD1. The V gene end was trimmed by 3 bases and the J gene end by 6 bases; junction bases not matched to a gene: 8. Per germline, CDR1 SGHRS and CDR2 YFSETQ. The CDR3 loop spans 15 amino acids. The CDR3 sequence: CASSSAGQGGNEQFF. The CDR3 DNA sequence: TGCGCCAGCAGCTCAGCTGGACAGGGCGGCAATGAGCAGTTCTTC.

The V gene is TRBV6-4, the J gene TRBJ2-3, with 9 bases aligning to TRBD1. The CDR3 runs to 15 residues. Per germline, CDR1 MRHNA and CDR2 SNTAGT. The junction had 7 bases not matched to a gene; V was cut back by 4 bases and J by 5 bases. The CDR3 DNA reads as TGTGCCAGCAGTGCAACAGGGGGCAAGGGAGATACGCAGTATTTT. This translates into CASSATGGKGDTQYF.

This chain links TRBV19 with TRBJ2-5; 11 bases align to TRBD2. The germline V gene encodes CDR1 LNHDA and CDR2 SQIVND (reference sequence). The CDR3 has 21 residues. J lost 0 bases, V lost 3 bases, and 18 bases had no gene match. The CDR3 sequence is CASSMSWSLTSGEMYQETQYF. Written as DNA, the CDR3 is TGTGCCAGTAGTATGTCTTGGTCTCTGACTAGCGGGGAAATGTACCAAGAGACCCAGTACTTC.

On this clone itself: A junction end diverges from the germline sequence, so it may reflect a read error. The CDR3 sequence is CASSPTSYDEQFF. CDR3 in DNA: TGTGCCAGCAGCCCCACTAGCTACGATGAGCAGTTCTTC. The gene calls are TRBV7-9 and TRBJ2-1, with a possible D match to TRBD2 (6 bases). This CDR3 has 13 amino acids. In germline, CDR1 is SEHNR, CDR2 FQNEAQ (reference sequence).